This is a list of T cell receptor beta chains from one sample in a study of high-grade serous ovarian cancer treatment subgroups. Libraries were prepared by immunoSEQ multiplex PCR; TCRdb keeps only in-frame clonotypes and omits some of them. Here the sample spans approximately 40,000 clones, about 80% being singletons. Sequencing was done on a sample of tumor tissue. The receptor source for this set is a human donor with high-grade serous ovarian cancer. Each CDR3 is given with its conserved first and last residue. A D gene is named only where the DNA matches it firmly. Clone size, where shown, is once, few, many, or a class for clones that have expanded.

TRBV9	TRBJ1-3	NA	few	TGTGCCAGCAGCCCTCCCGATCAGAACACCATATATTTT	CASSPPDQNTIYF
TRBV6-5	TRBJ2-4	NA	NA	TGTGCCAGCAGTTCTTTTAAGGGGGCCAAAAACATTCAGTACTTC	CASSSFKGAKNIQYF
TRBV7-2	TRBJ2-5	NA	once	TGTGCCAGCAGCTTCCAGGCCGATGAGACCCAGTACTTC	CASSFQADETQYF
TRBV19	TRBJ2-5	TRBD2	NA	TGTGCCAGTAGTAACCCTAGCGGGACCATTCAAGAGACCCAGTACTTC	CASSNPSGTIQETQYF
TRBV9	TRBJ1-2	NA	NA	TGTGCCAGCAACGCACCTAACTATGGCTACACCTTC	CASNAPNYGYTF
TRBV19	TRBJ1-2	TRBD1	NA	TGTGCCAGTTACTTCCGGGACAGGGAGCAGAACTATGGCTACACCTTC	CASYFRDREQNYGYTF
TRBV27	TRBJ1-1	NA	NA	TGTGCCAGCAGTTTTGCCGGGACACCGCTGGCTTTCTTT	CASSFAGTPLAFF
TRBV6-1	TRBJ2-6	NA	NA	TGTGCCAGCAGTGAAGGTATAGCCTCTGGGGCCAACGTCCTGACTTTC	CASSEGIASGANVLTF
TRBV19	TRBJ2-5	TRBD1	NA	TGTGCCAGCGGGGACAGGGGGGGATGGGAGACCCAGTACTTC	CASGDRGGWETQYF
TRBV2	TRBJ1-4	NA	NA	TGTGCCAGCAGTGACCCCGACAGAGGCGACCGGGACGCTAGGGAAAAACTGTTTTTT	CASSDPDRGDRDAREKLFF
TRBV28	TRBJ1-2	NA	NA	TGTGCCAGCAGTCCAGCCGACACCTATGGCTACACCTTC	CASSPADTYGYTF
TRBV27	TRBJ1-1	NA	NA	TGTGCCAGCAGTTTAGGTCCGGGATCAAACACTGAAGCTTTCTTT	CASSLGPGSNTEAFF
TRBV5-1	TRBJ1-4	NA	NA	TGCGCCAGCAGCCTTTGGACAGTTTCCGCAACTAATGAAAAACTGTTTTTT	CASSLWTVSATNEKLFF
TRBV27	TRBJ2-7	TRBD1	NA	TGTGCCAGCAGTGTCCGGGACAGGGTTTCCTACGAGCAGTACTTC	CASSVRDRVSYEQYF